A single sample gave rise to the 2 T cell receptor beta chains below, sequenced in a study of Ad26.COV2.S vaccination and SARS-CoV-2 variants. This table comes from immunoSEQ multiplex PCR, and its TCRdb copy is limited to in-frame clones, with some not included. The table includes over 400,000 clones, roughly 90% detected once. Treatment indicated: some 19 received Ad26.COV2.S at low or high dose, single or two shots; roughly five received placebo; per-sample allocation not given. Sample collection was performed on day 63 after the first vaccine or placebo injection. Sample: peripheral blood, taken in a trial of Ad26.COV2.S vaccine versus placebo. These TCRs come from a person aged 18-60 years who received the Ad26.COV2.S COVID-19 vaccine or a placebo.

The chain employs TRBV4-3 and TRBJ2-7, with 7 bases fitting TRBD2. With V trimmed by 6 bases and J by 1 base, 9 bases remained unmatched. CDR3 length: 15 residues. Germline CDR1 reads LGHNA; CDR2 reads YSLEER. CDR3 DNA: TGCGCCAGCAGGTGGGTGGGAGGGGTGTCCTACGAGCAGTACTTC. Its protein is CASRWVGGVSYEQYF.

This clone was detected only once. The chain joins TRBV24-1 to TRBJ2-7, with a weak D call TRBD2 (6 bases). Germline V lookup: CDR1 KGHDR, CDR2 SFDVKD. The CDR3 length is 13 residues. Trimming removed 4 bases at V and 7 bases at J, with 13 bases between. CDR3 nucleotide sequence: TGTGCCACCAGTGACAAACTAGCAAGGGAGCAGTACTTC. Amino acids: CATSDKLAREQYF.